The 30 T cell receptor beta chains presented below share a single source sample, sequenced in a study of beta chain features in type 1 diabetes. Overall study findings and caveats: When Type 1 diabetes patients were examined, their TCRB CDR3s proved moderately but significantly shorter in all four CD4+ subsets.

Expressed TCRB transcripts were sequenced because the entire RNA isolate underwent reverse transcription. Only in-frame clones appear in the TCRdb table, and some are missing; sequencing was by immunoSEQ multiplex PCR. The sample shows around 310,000 clones, roughly 12% of them seen only once. What these receptors recognize is not known. The sample taken for sequencing was naive CD4+ T cells from blood. These receptor sequences come from a woman younger than 30 with type 1 diabetes.

J is TRBJ2-5 and V is TRBV5-1; tentative D call: TRBD1 (5 bases). This CDR3 spans 14 amino acids. The V gene's germline CDR1 is SGHRS and CDR2 YFSETQ. V was trimmed by 3 bases and J by 1 base, leaving 10 bases between them. The CDR3 is CASSWQGFQETQYF. DNA for the CDR3: TGCGCCAGCAGCTGGCAGGGTTTCCAAGAGACCCAGTACTTC. Together with reference TRBV5-1 and TRBJ2-5, the CDR3 gives the full variable domain: KAGVTQTPRYLIKTRGQQVTLSCSPISGHRSVSWYQQTPGQGLQFLFEYFSETQRNKGNFPGRFSGRQFSNSRSEMNVSTLELGDSALYLCASSWQGFQETQYFGPGTRLLVL.

This clone was recorded once. This chain links TRBV5-4 with TRBJ2-3; D remains ambiguous. Germline CDR1 is SGHNT and CDR2 is YYREEE (reference sequence). V gave up 3 bases and J gave up 4 bases, with 15 bases separating them. This CDR3 spans 15 amino acids. CDR3 region: CASSSPGGFADTQYF. Here the CDR3 DNA reads TGTGCCAGCAGCTCCCCGGGTGGATTTGCAGATACGCAGTATTTT.

This rearrangement joins TRBV14 to TRBJ2-1; 7 bases are shared with TRBD1. Trimming removed 4 bases from V and 5 bases from J; junction bases left unmatched: 5. Germline loops: CDR1 SGHDN, CDR2 FVKESK. This CDR3 is built from 14 residues. The CDR3 loop reads CASSPQTGNNEQFF. In DNA, the CDR3 is TGTGCCAGCAGCCCTCAGACAGGGAACAATGAGCAGTTCTTC.

The chain is built from TRBV28 and TRBJ1-2; 10 bases match TRBD1. This CDR3 region has 15 residues. V was pared by 3 bases and J by 4 bases, with 5 bases of the junction left unmatched. Per germline, CDR1 MDHEN and CDR2 SYDVKM. The CDR3 reads CASSFRDRGIYGYTF. The CDR3, as DNA: TGTGCCAGCAGTTTCCGGGACAGGGGAATCTATGGCTACACCTTC.

There are a few counts of this clone. CDR3 bases: TGTGCCATCAAAGAAAGCGGGACTAGCACAGATACGCAGTATTTT. The encoded protein is CAIKESGTSTDTQYF. This chain joins TRBV10-3 and TRBJ2-3, with 7 bases that match TRBD2. The CDR3 totals 15 residues. Germline CDR1 reads ENHRY; CDR2 reads SYGVKD. V lost 7 bases, J lost 0 bases, and 7 bases stayed unmatched.

CDR3: CASSDATSGRRRTDTQYF. CDR3 nucleotide sequence: TGTGCCAGCAGTGACGCCACTAGCGGGAGGCGAAGGACAGATACGCAGTATTTT. V gene TRBV2 combines with J gene TRBJ2-3, with 12 bases lining up with TRBD2. This CDR3 spans 18 amino acids. Losses at the gene ends were 3 bases for V and 3 bases for J; bases not matched to a gene: 10. Germline V gene data show CDR1 as SNHLY and CDR2 as FYNNEI.

This clone was recorded a few times. The V call is TRBV9, the J call TRBJ2-5; D is perhaps TRBD2 (6 bases). CDR1 SGDLS and CDR2 YYNGEE come from the germline V gene. The CDR3 consists of 13 residues. With 3 bases removed from V and 5 bases from J, the gap between germline ends came to 11 bases. CDR3 bases: TGTGCCAGCAGCGCCGGGGGTGGGGAGACCCAGTACTTC. It codes for CASSAGGGETQYF.

This clone was seen a handful of times. The genes are TRBV7-9 and TRBJ2-7, with D possibly being TRBD2 (7 bases). The CDR3 has 17 residues. Germline-derived CDR1 and CDR2 are SEHNR and FQNEAQ (reference sequence). Trimming left V 3 bases short and J 2 bases short, with 20 bases between. The CDR3 region has the DNA TGTGCCAGCAGCTTCGGGCGGCCGGGGGGCCGCACCTACGAGCAGTACTTC. The encoded protein is CASSFGRPGGRTYEQYF. Full variable domain (rest looked up from reference TRBV7-9 and TRBJ2-7): DTGVSQNPRHKITKRGQNVTFRCDPISEHNRLYWYRQTLGQGPEFLTYFQNEAQLEKSRLLSDRFSAERPKGSFSTLEIQRTEQGDSAMYLCASSFGRPGGRTYEQYFGPGTRLTVT.

This clone was seen more than once but under ten times. The chain recombines TRBV18 with TRBJ2-1; 7 bases are shared with TRBD2. This CDR3 is built from 15 residues. The germline V gene has CDR1 KGHSH and CDR2 LQKENI. V was clipped by 4 bases and J by 7 bases; unmatched bases: 10. CDR3 in amino acids: CASSRSGGPPNEQFF. CDR3 DNA sequence: TGTGCCAGCTCACGGTCGGGAGGACCTCCGAATGAGCAGTTCTTC. The full variable domain, its missing parts supplied by reference TRBV18 and TRBJ2-1, is NAGVMQNPRHLVRRRGQEARLRCSPMKGHSHVYWYRQLPEEGLKFMVYLQKENIIDESGMPKERFSAEFPKEGPSILRIQQVVRGDSAAYFCASSRSGGPPNEQFFGPGTRLTVL.

This clone was seen a single time. This chain joins TRBV9 and TRBJ1-1; D might be TRBD1 (5 bases). V was trimmed by 2 bases and J by 1 base, leaving 6 bases between them. CDR1 and CDR2 (germline): SGDLS, YYNGEE. CDR3 length: 13 amino acids. CDR3 residues: CASSVTANTEAFF. In DNA form, the CDR3 reads TGTGCCAGCAGCGTGACAGCGAACACTGAAGCTTTCTTT. The entire variable domain, with the rest obtained from reference TRBV9 and TRBJ1-1, is as follows: DSGVTQTPKHLITATGQRVTLRCSPRSGDLSVYWYQQSLDQGLQFLIQYYNGEERAKGNILERFSAQQFPDLHSELNLSSLELGDSALYFCASSVTANTEAFFGQGTRLTVV.

V gene TRBV5-6 combines with J gene TRBJ2-1; tentatively, D is TRBD2 (5 bases). The CDR3 is 16 amino acids. V lost 0 bases and J 7 bases, leaving 17 bases between the germline ends. Germline V lookup: CDR1 SGHDT, CDR2 YYEEEE. The CDR3 DNA is TGTGCCAGCAGCTTGGCCGGGTGGGAGACGGTGAATGAGCAGTTCTTC. It yields the protein CASSLAGWETVNEQFF.

The J gene is TRBJ1-2, the V gene TRBV25-1; tentative D call: TRBD1 (6 bases). CDR1 is MGHDK and CDR2 is SYGVNS in the germline V gene. Trimming stripped 3 bases from V and 7 bases from J, with 15 bases between. There are 14 residues in the CDR3. CDR3 bases: TGTGCCAGCAGTGAGCCGGGAACAGGGAGTGGCTACACCTTC. This gives the protein CASSEPGTGSGYTF.

The chain combines TRBV19 with TRBJ2-1; 8 bases agree with TRBD2. V was pared by 4 bases and J by 4 bases, with 9 bases of the junction left unmatched. From germline, CDR1 is LNHDA and CDR2 SQIVND (reference sequence). CDR3 length: 16 amino acids. The DNA for the CDR3 is TGTGCCAGTAGTACTAGAGCGGGAGACCGATACAATGAGCAGTTCTTC. Protein sequence: CASSTRAGDRYNEQFF.

The rearrangement uses TRBV29-1 and TRBJ1-3, with a possible D match to TRBD1 (5 bases). This CDR3 spans 14 amino acids. Germline V lookup: CDR1 SQVTM, CDR2 ANQGSEA. Trimming pared 7 bases from V and 0 bases from J, leaving 13 bases between. The CDR3 DNA is TGCAGCGCTTTGGAGGGGTTCTCTGGAAACACCATATATTTT. This gives the protein CSALEGFSGNTIYF.

The V gene is TRBV10-1, the J gene TRBJ2-7; 11 nucleotides line up with TRBD2. The CDR3 contains 16 residues. J gave up 3 bases and V 3 bases, and 7 bases lay outside the gene matches. Looked up from germline, CDR1 is WNHNN and CDR2 is SYGVQD (reference sequence). The chain's CDR3 is CASSDSGLAGFYEQYF. CDR3 coding DNA: TGCGCCAGCAGTGACTCCGGACTAGCGGGCTTCTACGAGCAGTACTTC.

This clone has only a few counts. V and J are TRBV4-3 and TRBJ2-5; 10 nucleotides match TRBD1. V dropped 4 bases and J dropped 5; count of bases not matched to a gene: 13. The CDR3 runs 17 residues. Germline lookup yields CDR1 LGHNA and CDR2 YSLEER. CDR3 sequence reads: CASSPTPPGQGLETQYF. The CDR3 bases are TGCGCCAGCAGCCCGACACCGCCGGGACAGGGGTTGGAGACCCAGTACTTC.

As DNA, the CDR3 is TGTGCCAGCAGCTTAGGACAGTTTCCCTACGAGCAGTACTTC. Protein sequence: CASSLGQFPYEQYF. This chain uses TRBV7-2 with TRBJ2-7; perhaps TRBD1 as D (5 bases). This CDR3 has 14 residues. From germline, CDR1 is SGHTA and CDR2 FQGNSA. Trimming shortened V by 1 base and J by 2 bases, and 9 bases separated the two germline ends.

The chain links TRBV6-5 to TRBJ2-1, with TRBD2 matching over 11 bases. V shed 2 bases and J 4 bases; nucleotides not matched to a gene: 4. The CDR3 has 16 amino acids. Germline CDR1 and CDR2: MNHEY and SVGAGI. The CDR3 bases are TGTGCCAGCAGTTACAAACTAGCGGGAGTGTACAATGAGCAGTTCTTC. Protein product: CASSYKLAGVYNEQFF.

This clone was found a few times. This sequence joins TRBV11-3 and TRBJ2-1; maybe TRBD2 (6 bases). There are 15 residues in the CDR3. V shed 5 bases and J shed 0 bases, with 11 bases lying between them. Per the germline V gene, CDR1 is SGHNT and CDR2 is YENEEA. In DNA, the CDR3 is TGTGCCAGCAGCACACGGGGGAGCTCCTACAATGAGCAGTTCTTC. Translating gives CASSTRGSSYNEQFF.

The J gene is TRBJ2-1, the V gene TRBV5-6, with D possibly matching TRBD2 (5 bases). CDR3 length equals 15 residues. Germline assignment: CDR1 SGHDT and CDR2 YYEEEE. V lost 2 bases and J lost 8, with 17 bases in between. The CDR3 sequence: CASSLETSGSDEQFF. CDR3 DNA sequence: TGTGCCAGCAGCTTAGAAACGAGCGGAAGCGATGAGCAGTTCTTC. Using reference TRBV5-6 and TRBJ2-1 for the parts outside the CDR3, the full variable domain is DAGVTQSPTHLIKTRGQQVTLRCSPKSGHDTVSWYQQALGQGPQFIFQYYEEEERQRGNFPDRFSGHQFPNYSSELNVNALLLGDSALYLCASSLETSGSDEQFFGPGTRLTVL.

The J gene is TRBJ2-1, the V gene TRBV5-4; 9 nucleotides match TRBD1. V gave up 4 bases and J gave up 4 bases; unmatched junction bases: 9. The germline gives CDR1 SGHNT, CDR2 YYREEE (reference sequence). CDR3 length equals 16 residues. The CDR3: CASSTQQGATYNEQFF. The DNA for the CDR3 is TGTGCCAGCAGCACCCAACAGGGGGCGACTTACAATGAGCAGTTCTTC. Full variable domain (rest looked up from reference TRBV5-4 and TRBJ2-1): ETGVTQSPTHLIKTRGQQVTLRCSSQSGHNTVSWYQQALGQGPQFIFQYYREEENGRGNFPPRFSGLQFPNYSSELNVNALELDDSALYLCASSTQQGATYNEQFFGPGTRLTVL.

This clone was seen a handful of times. The V call is TRBV7-2, the J call TRBJ2-1; D unclear. Between the trimmed V and J ends, which lost 1 base and 6 bases, there was a span of 7 bases. Germline-derived CDR1 and CDR2 are SGHTA and FQGNSA. The CDR3 loop spans 13 amino acids. This CDR3 reads CASSLVSLNEQFF. The CDR3 nucleotides read TGTGCCAGCAGCTTAGTATCCCTCAATGAGCAGTTCTTC.

This sequence joins TRBV30 and TRBJ1-2; 8 nucleotides match TRBD1. Germline V gene sequence: CDR1 GTSNPN, CDR2 SVGIG (reference sequence). Trimming took 2 bases from V and 6 from J; bases not matched to a gene: 17. The CDR3 has 17 residues. CDR3 DNA: TGTGCCTGGAGTCCGGAACGAGACGGACAGGGAGGTAATGGCTACACCTTC. Translating gives CAWSPERDGQGGNGYTF. Variable domain in full (rest from reference TRBV30 and TRBJ1-2): SQTIHQWPATLVQPVGSPLSLECTVEGTSNPNLYWYRQAAGRGLQLLFYSVGIGQISSEVPQNLSASRPQDRQFILSSKKLLLSDSGFYLCAWSPERDGQGGNGYTFGSGTRLTVV.

In this sample, this clone turned up a few times. V gene TRBV4-1 combines with J gene TRBJ2-4; TRBD2 agrees at 9 bases. The junction had 8 bases not matched to a gene; V was cut back by 1 base and J by 4 bases. The CDR3 covers 17 residues. Germline V gives CDR1 MGHRA, CDR2 YSYEKL. The CDR3 DNA sequence: TGCGCCAGCAGCCAAGCTGACGCGGGAGGGCTTAAAAACATTCAGTACTTC. Amino acids: CASSQADAGGLKNIQYF.

CDR3 in DNA: TGTGCCAGCCGCCGTGACAGGGATCAGCCCCAGCATTTT. It translates to CASRRDRDQPQHF. The chain uses TRBV28 and TRBJ1-5; 7 positions match TRBD1. Germline loops: CDR1 MDHEN, CDR2 SYDVKM. The CDR3 sequence is 13 residues long. V lost 8 bases, J lost 5 bases, and 6 bases stayed unmatched.

CDR3 DNA: TGTGCCAGCAGCGCGGGACTAGCGGGAGGACAATCGGACACCGGGGAGCTGTTTTTT. Translating gives CASSAGLAGGQSDTGELFF. V usage is TRBV9 and J usage is TRBJ2-2, with TRBD2 matching 15 bases. Unmatched junction bases numbered 9, after V lost 3 bases and J lost 3 bases. Germline-derived CDR1 and CDR2 are SGDLS and YYNGEE. The CDR3 is made up of 19 amino acids. The variable domain in full, with the rest retrieved from reference TRBV9 and TRBJ2-2, is DSGVTQTPKHLITATGQRVTLRCSPRSGDLSVYWYQQSLDQGLQFLIQYYNGEERAKGNILERFSAQQFPDLHSELNLSSLELGDSALYFCASSAGLAGGQSDTGELFFGEGSRLTVL.

J is TRBJ2-7 and V is TRBV6-6; 10 bases line up with TRBD1. V shed 6 bases, J shed 2 bases, and the junction held 4 bases outside the gene matches. This CDR3 is built from 14 residues. Germline V CDR1 and CDR2: MNHNY, SVGAGI (reference sequence). The CDR3 loop reads CASRSGTGAYEQYV. DNA of the CDR3: TGTGCCAGCAGGTCCGGGACAGGGGCCTACGAGCAGTACGTC.

The rearrangement joins TRBV5-1 to TRBJ2-2; D is perhaps TRBD1 (5 bases). The CDR3 runs 15 residues. The germline CDR1 and CDR2 sequences are SGHRS and YFSETQ. The V end lost 1 base, the J end lost 6 bases, and 13 bases lay between the germline ends. CDR3 loop: CASSLIVGQAGELFF. The DNA for the CDR3 is TGCGCCAGCAGCTTGATTGTGGGGCAAGCCGGGGAGCTGTTTTTT.

The chain's CDR3 is CASSLSGYDEQYV. The CDR3 DNA reads TGTGCCAGCAGCTTGAGCGGGTACGACGAGCAGTACGTC. V usage is TRBV11-2 and J usage is TRBJ2-7; TRBD2 might be the D (6 bases). This CDR3 is built from 13 residues. The V gene lost 3 bases and the J gene lost 5 bases, with 11 bases spanning the gap. Germline V lookup: CDR1 SGHAT, CDR2 FQNNGV.

This clone has only a few counts. The chain combines TRBV27 with TRBJ2-7; 9 nucleotides agree with TRBD1. V lost 5 bases, J lost 3 bases, and 2 bases stayed unmatched. The germline CDR1 and CDR2 sequences are MNHEY and SMNVEV (reference sequence). The CDR3 is 13 residues long. Here the CDR3 reads CASSRDRVYEQYF. The CDR3 DNA is TGTGCCAGCAGTAGGGACAGGGTCTACGAGCAGTACTTC.